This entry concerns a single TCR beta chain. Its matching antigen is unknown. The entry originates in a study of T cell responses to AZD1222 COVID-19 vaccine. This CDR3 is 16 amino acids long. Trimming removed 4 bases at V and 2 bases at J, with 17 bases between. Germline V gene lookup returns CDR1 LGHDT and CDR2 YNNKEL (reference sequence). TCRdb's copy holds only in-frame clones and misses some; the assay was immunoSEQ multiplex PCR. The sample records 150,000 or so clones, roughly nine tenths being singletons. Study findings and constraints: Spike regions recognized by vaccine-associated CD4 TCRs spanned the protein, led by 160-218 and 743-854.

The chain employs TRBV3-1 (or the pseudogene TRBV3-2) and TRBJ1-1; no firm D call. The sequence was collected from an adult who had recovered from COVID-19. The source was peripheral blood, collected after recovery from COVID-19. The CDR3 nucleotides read TGTGCCAGCAGCCCTTTTGGAAGGGAAGTTAACACTGAAGCTTTCTTT. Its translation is CASSPFGREVNTEAFF.